Listed here are 21 T cell receptor beta chains from one sample, sequenced in a study of cytomegalovirus exposure and HLA in healthy donors. Primers: 60 Vbeta forward and 13 Jbeta reverse. Assay used: immunoSEQ multiplex PCR; TCRdb lists only in-frame clones, some missing. The sample lists 150,000 to 170,000 clones, 60% to 85% occurring once. The sequenced sample was PBMCs. These receptors were obtained from a woman aged 40 to 50 in good health and CMV-seronegative.

The rearrangement uses TRBV5-1 and TRBJ2-1; TRBD2 agrees at 9 bases. The CDR3 has 15 residues. Germline CDR1 SGHRS, CDR2 YFSETQ. J lost 2 bases, V lost 4 bases, and 4 bases had no gene match. The CDR3 DNA reads TGCGCCAGCAGCGACGGGACTAGCCCCTACAATGAGCAGTTCTTC. The encoded protein is CASSDGTSPYNEQFF.

The rearrangement joins TRBV7-9 to TRBJ1-2; 8 positions agree with TRBD1. The trim removed 4 bases at V and 6 bases at J, leaving 4 bases unmatched. Germline V CDR1 and CDR2: SEHNR, FQNEAQ (reference sequence). This CDR3 region has 13 residues. The CDR3 DNA reads TGTGCCAGCAGCTCGACAGGGGACGATGGCTACACCTTC. Translating it yields CASSSTGDDGYTF.

The chain recombines TRBV6-6 with TRBJ2-7, with 7 bases fitting TRBD1. V dropped 10 bases and J dropped 6; count of bases not matched to a gene: 15. The germline V gene has CDR1 MNHNY and CDR2 SVGAGI (reference sequence). This CDR3 has 14 residues. The CDR3 protein is CATRNLWTGTEQYF. The CDR3 DNA reads TGTGCCACCCGAAACCTATGGACAGGCACCGAGCAGTACTTC.

The J gene is TRBJ1-4, the V gene TRBV5-1, with 9 positions matching TRBD1. This CDR3 has 18 residues. V trimming: 2 bases; J trimming: 6 bases; junction bases outside the gene matches: 14. Germline loops: CDR1 SGHRS, CDR2 YFSETQ. The CDR3 bases are TGCGCCAGCAGCTTCGGGACAGGGAGAGGTTATGGTGATGAAAAACTGTTTTTT. Translating it yields CASSFGTGRGYGDEKLFF.

J is TRBJ2-7 and V is TRBV6-1; TRBD2 matches 9 bases. This CDR3 spans 15 amino acids. Trimming cost V 6 bases and J 5 bases; bases outside gene matches: 11. Germline V gives CDR1 MNHNS, CDR2 SASEGT. CDR3 sequence (DNA): TGTGCCAGCAGAGAGTCCGGGACTAGCTACGACGAGCAGTACTTC. Amino acids: CASRESGTSYDEQYF.

This sequence joins TRBV15 and TRBJ1-5, with D possibly TRBD1 on 6 matching bases. There are 15 residues in the CDR3. The germline V gene encodes CDR1 LNHNV and CDR2 YYDKDF (reference sequence). V lost 0 bases and J lost 6, with 12 bases in between. The CDR3 reads CATSRDSGVAQPQHF. DNA for the CDR3: TGTGCCACCAGCAGAGATTCAGGGGTGGCTCAGCCCCAGCATTTT.

The chain recombines TRBV27 with TRBJ2-3; TRBD2 matches 7 bases. Germline CDR1 reads MNHEY; CDR2 reads SMNVEV (reference sequence). CDR3 length equals 19 residues. J was trimmed by 0 bases and V by 1 base; bases with no gene match: 13. The CDR3 nucleotides are TGTGCCAGCAGTTTATTCCATCGGTTGAGCGGGGTCAGCACAGATACGCAGTATTTT. Translation: CASSLFHRLSGVSTDTQYF.

The chain is built from TRBV9 and TRBJ1-2, with D hard to call. Germline V lookup: CDR1 SGDLS, CDR2 YYNGEE. V was pared by 0 bases and J by 0 bases, with 15 bases between. The CDR3 contains 17 residues. The CDR3 reads CASSVAPLREANYGYTF. In DNA form, the CDR3 reads TGTGCCAGCAGCGTAGCCCCCCTGAGGGAGGCTAACTATGGCTACACCTTC.

V gene TRBV25-1 combines with J gene TRBJ2-7; TRBD1 aligns across 8 bases. This CDR3 contains 15 residues. Germline CDR1 reads MGHDK; CDR2 reads SYGVNS. The V gene end was trimmed by 7 bases and the J gene end by 5 bases; junction bases not matched to a gene: 13. CDR3 residues: CASKVAGRGLHEQYF. The CDR3 DNA is TGTGCCAGCAAGGTGGCGGGCAGGGGGCTCCACGAGCAGTACTTC.

This chain links TRBV5-1 with TRBJ2-3; TRBD2 aligns across 9 bases. CDR1 SGHRS and CDR2 YFSETQ come from the germline V gene. With V trimmed by 4 bases and J by 1 base, 10 bases remained unmatched. This CDR3 region has 17 residues. The CDR3 loop is CASSNPSSGAGTDTQYF. The DNA for the CDR3 is TGCGCCAGCAGCAACCCCTCTAGCGGGGCTGGCACAGATACGCAGTATTTT.

This chain uses TRBV6-6 with TRBJ2-7; TRBD2 is a possible D gene (6 bases). Germline V gives CDR1 MNHNY, CDR2 SVGAGI (reference sequence). The CDR3 loop spans 15 amino acids. Trimming removed 6 bases at V and 4 bases at J, with 19 bases between. CDR3 bases: TGTGCCAGCAGCCCTTCGGCGGGGTCGGGGTACGAGCAGTACTTC. It encodes CASSPSAGSGYEQYF.

This clone was picked up one time. The gene calls are TRBV5-1 and TRBJ1-6; D is perhaps TRBD1 (5 bases). CDR1 and CDR2 (germline): SGHRS, YFSETQ. CDR3 length: 16 residues. The V and J ends lost 2 bases and 7 bases respectively, with 16 bases between them. The CDR3 bases are TGCGCCAGCAGCTTAGCCGGGTTAAAGGGGAATTCACCCCTCCACTTT. It translates to CASSLAGLKGNSPLHF.

The V gene is TRBV30, the J gene TRBJ2-3; D perhaps matches TRBD2 (6 bases). Germline-derived CDR1 and CDR2 are GTSNPN and SVGIG (reference sequence). V shed 2 bases and J shed 4 bases, with 10 bases lying between them. CDR3 length: 13 amino acids. CDR3 protein: CAWSRREADTQYF. CDR3 nucleotide sequence: TGTGCCTGGAGTCGGAGGGAAGCAGATACGCAGTATTTT.

Points on this clone: At one end the junction does not follow the germline gene, possibly because of a read error. The rearrangement joins TRBV7-7 to TRBJ2-7; a possible D gene is TRBD2 (5 bases). The CDR3 totals 16 residues. Germline CDR1 SSHAT, CDR2 FNYEAQ (reference sequence). In DNA, the CDR3 is TGTGCTAGCAGCCCCGACTACGGACGTTTGGGCTACGAGCAGTACTTC. It is translated as CASSPDYGRLGYEQYF. Full variable domain (outside the CDR3, taken from reference TRBV7-7 and TRBJ2-7): GAGVSQSPRYKVTKRGQDVTLRCDPISSHATLYWYQQALGQGPEFLTYFNYEAQPDKSGLPSDRFSAERPEGSISTLTIQRTEQRDSAMYRCASSPDYGRLGYEQYFGPGTRLTVT.

In this sample, this clone turned up once. This sequence joins TRBV14 and TRBJ2-1; no firm D call. V lost 1 base to trimming and J lost 4 bases, with 5 bases between them. The CDR3 consists of 13 residues. CDR1 SGHDN and CDR2 FVKESK come from the germline V gene. In nucleotides, the CDR3 is TGTGCCAGCAGCCAAGTTACATACAATGAGCAGTTCTTC. It specifies CASSQVTYNEQFF.

V is TRBV5-4 and J is TRBJ1-3; D is unclear. Germline assignment: CDR1 SGHNT and CDR2 YYREEE (reference sequence). This CDR3 spans 14 amino acids. The ends were cut back, 2 bases at V and 2 bases at J, with 8 bases in the middle. The CDR3 loop reads CASSFGSAGNTIYF. As DNA, the CDR3 is TGTGCCAGCAGCTTCGGGAGCGCTGGAAACACCATATATTTT.

This clone was found once. The chain employs TRBV4-1 and TRBJ2-7, with 7 positions matching TRBD2. The CDR3 is 15 amino acids. Unmatched junction bases numbered 13, after V lost 4 bases and J lost 7 bases. Germline V CDR1 and CDR2: MGHRA, YSYEKL. The CDR3 here is CASSPGLGGMVEQYF. The CDR3 nucleotides are TGCGCCAGCAGCCCCGGACTAGGTGGCATGGTGGAGCAGTACTTC.

The chain is built from TRBV6-5 and TRBJ2-7; 9 bases align to TRBD1. Germline V gene data show CDR1 as MNHEY and CDR2 as SVGAGI. The V and J ends lost 5 bases and 1 base, in that order; junction bases with no gene match: 6. This CDR3 region has 15 residues. CDR3 residues: CASSRTGEKSYEQYF. CDR3 nucleotides: TGTGCCAGCAGTAGGACAGGGGAAAAGTCCTACGAGCAGTACTTC.

The rearrangement joins TRBV27 to TRBJ2-3; 11 positions agree with TRBD1. Trimming took 5 bases from V and 5 from J; bases not matched to a gene: 9. The V gene's germline CDR1 is MNHEY and CDR2 SMNVEV (reference sequence). The CDR3 contains 16 residues. CDR3 bases: TGTGCCAGCAGTCTTGTCCCGGGACAGGGGGGAGATACGCAGTATTTT. It encodes CASSLVPGQGGDTQYF.

The chain has TRBV7-9 and TRBJ1-1; possibly TRBD1 for D (5 bases). The germline gives CDR1 SEHNR, CDR2 FQNEAQ (reference sequence). The CDR3 has 15 residues. With 2 bases removed from V and 0 bases from J, the gap between germline ends came to 10 bases. The CDR3 bases are TGTGCCAGCAGCTTACCAGGGCTGATGAACACTGAAGCTTTCTTT. Its protein product is CASSLPGLMNTEAFF.

The chain combines TRBV11-3 with TRBJ1-1, with D perhaps TRBD1 (5 bases). With 8 bases removed from V and 3 bases from J, the gap between germline ends came to 16 bases. CDR3 size: 14 residues. Germline V gene lookup returns CDR1 SGHNT and CDR2 YENEEA. CDR3 bases: TGTGCCAGCGGGACGTCCGGGAGGGACACTGAAGCTTTCTTT. Translating it yields CASGTSGRDTEAFF.